The 31 T cell receptor beta chains given below trace back to one sample, sequenced in a study of breast tumors, draining lymph nodes, adjacent tissues (dated by TCRdb to 2015 to 2016). The method was multiplex PCR. The sequencer listed for this sample is Illumina HiSeq 2000. TCRdb itself trimmed the public reads at Q25 with fastp, ran MiXCR and retained productive beta chains. Each CDR3 protein gets just one entry, which takes the most common genes and DNA from the rows behind it. In all, the sample holds roughly 23,000 distinct CDR3 sequences, and roughly 60% of those were seen once. The ten largest clones represent 15% to 20% of the sample. The sequenced sample was tumor-adjacent breast tissue. The receptors stem from a female donor with breast cancer. Some clones in this sample may be carry-over from other donors' samples.

This clonotype was counted at least ten times. A much larger clone is a single base away; this may be a read error. The J gene is TRBJ2-7, the V gene TRBV5-5; D is uncertain. V was clipped by 2 bases and J by 0 bases, with 9 bases between them. There are 14 residues in the CDR3. Per germline, CDR1 SGHKS and CDR2 YYEKEE (reference sequence). DNA of the CDR3: TGTGCCAGCAGCTTAAACGGGTCCTCCTACGAGCAGTACTTC. Amino acid sequence: CASSLNGSSYEQYF. Full variable domain (missing parts from reference TRBV5-5 and TRBJ2-7): DAGVTQSPTHLIKTRGQQVTLRCSPISGHKSVSWYQQVLGQGPQFIFQYYEKEERGRGNFPDRFSARQFPNYSSELNVNALLLGDSALYLCASSLNGSSYEQYFGPGTRLTVT.

This clonotype was observed many times. The chain joins TRBV6-6 to TRBJ2-3, with TRBD1 matching 7 bases. The junction had 7 bases not matched to a gene; V was cut back by 7 bases and J by 3 bases. From germline, CDR1 is MNHNY and CDR2 SVGAGI (reference sequence). The CDR3 has 14 amino acids. CDR3 in DNA: TGTGCCAGCACCCGGGACAGCTCAACAGATACGCAGTATTTT. It encodes CASTRDSSTDTQYF.

This clonotype occurred many times. This chain connects TRBV28 to TRBJ2-3; perhaps TRBD1 as D (7 bases). The germline V gene has CDR1 MDHEN and CDR2 SYDVKM. This CDR3 is 17 amino acids long. V was cut by 8 bases and J by 5 bases, with 26 bases left in between. The CDR3 sequence is CASRLRGGGGIQDTQYF. In nucleotides, the CDR3 is TGTGCCAGCCGACTCCGAGGGGGCGGCGGGATTCAAGATACGCAGTATTTT.

V and J are TRBV29-1 and TRBJ2-3, with 10 bases matching TRBD2. Looked up from germline, CDR1 is SQVTM and CDR2 is ANQGSEA. This CDR3 has 14 residues. The ends lost 7 bases at V and 6 bases at J; junction bases unmatched: 10. CDR3 in amino acids: CSASGRTVPDTQYF. In nucleotides, the CDR3 is TGCAGCGCTAGCGGGAGAACCGTCCCCGATACGCAGTATTTT.

By frequency in the sample, this clonotype is medium-sized. Compared with germline, one end of the junction differs, possibly owing to a read error. The V call is TRBV7-2, the J call TRBJ2-7, with 7 bases lining up with TRBD2. Germline CDR1 and CDR2: SGHTA and FQGNSA. The CDR3 is 13 amino acids. The CDR3 loop is CASSLNPGGTTFF. DNA of the CDR3: TGTGCCAGCAGCTTGAACCCGGGCGGGACTACATTCTTC.

This clonotype was counted a single time. One end of the junction is discordant with germline, which a read error may explain. The CDR3 DNA reads TGTGCCAGCACCTTTCTGGATGGCTACGCCTTC. Residues: CASTFLDGYAF. This rearrangement joins TRBV7-2 to TRBJ1-2; no clear D gene. Germline CDR1 is SGHTA and CDR2 is FQGNSA. The CDR3 has 11 residues.

This clonotype was detected once. The chain employs TRBV15 and TRBJ2-5; 11 bases are shared with TRBD1. From germline, CDR1 is LNHNV and CDR2 YYDKDF (reference sequence). V shed 2 bases and J 5 bases; nucleotides not matched to a gene: 4. The CDR3 is made up of 15 amino acids. The CDR3 DNA reads as TGTGCCACCAGCAGAAGGACAGGGGGCGAGGAGACCCAGTACTTC. It specifies CATSRRTGGEETQYF.

This clonotype showed up just once. The chain recombines TRBV24-1 with TRBJ1-2; D is uncertain. The germline V and J ends were trimmed by 6 bases and 8 bases, with 12 bases remaining between them. CDR3 size: 12 residues. Germline V gene data show CDR1 as KGHDR and CDR2 as SFDVKD. The CDR3 protein is CATSKGVGGYTF. The CDR3 DNA reads as TGTGCCACCAGTAAGGGTGTTGGGGGCTACACCTTC.

This clonotype was observed at least ten times. CDR3 region: CSGLERRAEAFF. The CDR3 DNA follows: TGCAGTGGCCTCGAACGCCGCGCTGAAGCTTTCTTT. V and J are TRBV20-1 and TRBJ1-1; D unresolved. The germline V gene has CDR1 DFQATT and CDR2 SNEGSKA (reference sequence). The ends were cut back, 7 bases at V and 6 bases at J, with 15 bases in the middle. The CDR3 contains 12 residues.

A word on this clonotype: At one end the junction does not follow the germline gene, possibly because of a read error. The genes are TRBV19 and TRBJ1-6, with unresolved D. This CDR3 has 17 residues. Germline V CDR1 and CDR2: LNHDA, SQIVND (reference sequence). CDR3 nucleotide sequence: TGTGCCAGTAGTATCATTGACGGGAGCTCCTATAATTCACCCCTCCCCTTT. Translating it yields CASSIIDGSSYNSPLPF.

This clonotype was found once. The genes are TRBV9 and TRBJ2-6, with 9 bases that match TRBD1. From germline, CDR1 is SGDLS and CDR2 YYNGEE. The length of the CDR3 is 17 residues. V trimming: 2 bases; J trimming: 2 bases; junction bases outside the gene matches: 5. CDR3 DNA: TGTGCCAGCAGCGTCGGGACAGGGTTTGCTGGGGCCAACGTCCTGACTTTC. Translation: CASSVGTGFAGANVLTF.

The V gene is TRBV2, the J gene TRBJ1-2; no clear D. This CDR3 is 12 amino acids long. V gave up 7 bases and J gave up 6 bases, with 12 bases separating them. From germline, CDR1 is SNHLY and CDR2 FYNNEI. The CDR3: CASMAGEDGYTF. The DNA for the CDR3 is TGTGCCAGCATGGCCGGGGAGGATGGCTACACCTTC.

The chain carries TRBV19 and TRBJ1-5; D is perhaps TRBD1 (5 bases). Trimming stripped 5 bases from V and 4 bases from J, with 12 bases between. Germline CDR1 and CDR2: LNHDA and SQIVND (reference sequence). There are 14 residues in the CDR3. The CDR3 loop reads CASSARRGNQPQHF. The CDR3 DNA reads TGTGCCAGTAGTGCGCGAAGGGGTAATCAGCCCCAGCATTTT.

A note on this clonotype: A much larger clone is a single base away; this may be a read error. The chain has TRBV5-4 and TRBJ2-2; 8 nucleotides match TRBD1. There are 14 residues in the CDR3. In germline, CDR1 is SGHNT, CDR2 YYREEE (reference sequence). Losses at the gene ends were 4 bases for V and 5 bases for J; bases not matched to a gene: 4. For the CDR3, the DNA is TGTGCCAGCAGCAACCAGGGGGCGACCGGGGAGCTGTTTTTT. Its protein product is CASSNQGATGELFF.

The gene calls are TRBV7-2 and TRBJ2-1; 7 bases fit TRBD2. Germline V gene data show CDR1 as SGHTA and CDR2 as FQGNSA. The CDR3 is 15 residues long. The V gene end was trimmed by 3 bases and the J gene end by 6 bases; junction bases not matched to a gene: 8. The CDR3 reads CASSLGGTGFNEQFF. The DNA for the CDR3 is TGTGCCAGCAGCTTGGGGGGGACCGGCTTCAATGAGCAGTTCTTC.

This clonotype turned up a few times. This chain joins TRBV7-3 and TRBJ2-2, with D perhaps TRBD1 (5 bases). CDR1 is SGHTA and CDR2 is FQGTGA in the germline V gene. The CDR3 spans 13 residues. The V end lost 3 bases, the J end lost 4 bases, and 6 bases lay between the germline ends. The CDR3 reads CASSLQGTGELFF. The CDR3 region has the DNA TGTGCCAGCAGCTTGCAGGGCACCGGGGAGCTGTTTTTT.

The chain combines TRBV7-2 with TRBJ2-7, with D maybe TRBD2 (5 bases). The germline V and J ends were trimmed by 0 bases and 0 bases, with 12 bases remaining between them. This CDR3 is built from 16 residues. From germline, CDR1 is SGHTA and CDR2 FQGNSA. CDR3 DNA: TGTGCCAGCAGCTTAGCTGGAGGCGTAAGCTCCTACGAGCAGTACTTC. Translating it yields CASSLAGGVSSYEQYF.

This clonotype was observed at least ten times. This chain uses TRBV28 with TRBJ1-5; no clear D gene. Germline-derived CDR1 and CDR2 are MDHEN and SYDVKM. V gave up 5 bases and J gave up 3 bases, with 17 bases separating them. The CDR3 spans 16 residues. CDR3 sequence reads: CASSGVGRALNQPQHF. The CDR3 region has the DNA TGTGCCAGCAGTGGGGTAGGGCGGGCACTCAATCAGCCCCAGCATTTT.

This clonotype has more than one count but fewer than ten. The J gene is TRBJ2-7, the V gene TRBV7-9; possibly TRBD1 for D (6 bases). V was cut by 3 bases and J by 6 bases, with 18 bases left in between. The germline V gene encodes CDR1 SEHNR and CDR2 FQNEAQ (reference sequence). The CDR3 runs 15 residues. The CDR3: CASSLNRENPGEQYF. Here the CDR3 DNA reads TGTGCCAGCAGCTTGAACAGGGAGAATCCCGGCGAGCAGTACTTC.

The table lists this clonotype with many counts. This sequence joins TRBV19 and TRBJ1-5; D may be TRBD1 (5 bases). This CDR3 has 15 amino acids. Germline V lookup: CDR1 LNHDA, CDR2 SQIVND (reference sequence). V was cut by 5 bases and J by 7 bases, with 18 bases left in between. In nucleotides, the CDR3 is TGTGCCAGTAGTCGCGCGGGGCCTGGATCCCAGCCCCAGCATTTT. Translating it yields CASSRAGPGSQPQHF.

In this sample, this clonotype turned up many times. This chain links TRBV5-8 with TRBJ2-3; D not resolved. V was cut by 3 bases and J by 2 bases, with 4 bases left in between. The CDR3 consists of 12 residues. Germline CDR1 SGHTS, CDR2 YDEGEE. CDR3 residues: CASSSSTDTQYF. The CDR3 bases are TGTGCCAGCAGCTCCTCCACAGATACGCAGTATTTT.

The CDR3 sequence is CASSYTFGYQETQYF. The CDR3 nucleotides read TGCGCCAGCAGTTACACGTTCGGGTACCAAGAGACCCAGTACTTC. The rearrangement links TRBV5-1 to TRBJ2-5; D not resolved. This CDR3 region has 15 residues. The V gene lost 5 bases and the J gene lost 0 bases, with 14 bases spanning the gap. The germline V gene encodes CDR1 SGHRS and CDR2 YFSETQ.

The rearrangement joins TRBV20-1 to TRBJ1-6, with D perhaps matching TRBD1 (6 bases). The CDR3 loop spans 14 amino acids. Germline V gives CDR1 DFQATT, CDR2 SNEGSKA (reference sequence). Trimming removed 5 bases at V and 5 bases at J, with 13 bases between. CDR3 region: CSAGGGANNSPLHF. DNA of the CDR3: TGCAGTGCTGGGGGGGGCGCAAATAATTCACCCCTCCACTTT.

This clonotype was seen just once. The chain employs TRBV5-6 and TRBJ2-1, with a weak D call TRBD1 (5 bases). CDR1 is SGHDT and CDR2 is YYEEEE in the germline V gene. CDR3 length: 18 amino acids. Trimming left V 4 bases short and J 5 bases short, with 25 bases between. For the CDR3, the DNA is TGTGCCAGCAGCCTCCCCTCGGCAGGGCGGCGCACAAACAATGAGCAGTTCTTC. Encoded protein: CASSLPSAGRRTNNEQFF.

This chain joins TRBV10-3 and TRBJ1-5; perhaps TRBD1 as D (6 bases). Germline V gene data show CDR1 as ENHRY and CDR2 as SYGVKD. There are 13 residues in the CDR3. V lost 4 bases, J lost 9 bases, and 13 bases lay in between. This CDR3 is CAISVGQTSPQHF. DNA of the CDR3: TGTGCCATCAGTGTAGGACAGACGTCGCCCCAGCATTTT.

The rearrangement links TRBV25-1 to TRBJ2-3; TRBD2 agrees at 15 bases. The CDR3 runs 19 residues. Germline CDR1 is MGHDK and CDR2 is SYGVNS. V trimming: 4 bases; J trimming: 0 bases; junction bases outside the gene matches: 8. Here the CDR3 reads CASSAEGLAGGSSTDTQYF. The CDR3 bases are TGTGCCAGCAGTGCTGAGGGACTAGCGGGGGGTTCTAGCACAGATACGCAGTATTTT.

J is TRBJ2-7 and V is TRBV15; D assignment may be TRBD1 or TRBD2 (5 bases each). Deletions cut 3 bases from V and 4 bases from J, with 16 bases between. This CDR3 spans 15 amino acids. Germline loops: CDR1 LNHNV, CDR2 YYDKDF (reference sequence). In DNA, the CDR3 is TGTGCCACCAGCAGTACGGGGCAGGGCTTTTACGAGCAGTACTTC. Translated: CATSSTGQGFYEQYF.

CDR3 amino acids: CASSPGANVLTF. CDR3 DNA sequence: TGTGCCAGTAGTCCCGGGGCCAACGTCCTGACTTTC. The rearrangement uses TRBV19 and TRBJ2-6; D unresolved. The CDR3 totals 12 residues. V was cut by 5 bases and J by 4 bases, with 3 bases left in between. Germline lookup yields CDR1 LNHDA and CDR2 SQIVND (reference sequence).

On this clonotype itself: One end of the junction is discordant with germline, which a read error may explain. This rearrangement joins TRBV3-1 to TRBJ2-5, with 9 bases fitting TRBD2. The CDR3 extends over 15 amino acids. Germline CDR1 is LGHDT and CDR2 is YNNKEL (reference sequence). CDR3 sequence (DNA): TGCGCCAGCAGCCCGACTAGCGGAGGACAAGAGACCCAGTACTTC. Its protein is CASSPTSGGQETQYF.

The chain links TRBV10-2 to TRBJ1-6, with a weak D call TRBD1 (5 bases). This CDR3 contains 13 residues. Trimming stripped 4 bases from V and 5 bases from J, with 6 bases between. CDR1 and CDR2 from the germline V gene are WSHSY and SAAADI. The chain's CDR3 is CASSGQHNSPLHF. The CDR3 DNA follows: TGCGCCAGCAGTGGACAGCATAATTCACCCCTCCACTTT.

This clonotype was counted at least ten times. The chain employs TRBV6-6 and TRBJ2-4; D may be TRBD1 or TRBD2 (6 bases each). Germline V gene lookup returns CDR1 MNHNY and CDR2 SVGAGI (reference sequence). This CDR3 spans 15 amino acids. The V and J ends lost 6 bases and 7 bases respectively, with 19 bases between them. The CDR3: CASRPRPGAGNIQYF. The CDR3 DNA reads TGTGCCAGCAGACCCCGCCCGGGGGCGGGGAACATTCAGTACTTC.